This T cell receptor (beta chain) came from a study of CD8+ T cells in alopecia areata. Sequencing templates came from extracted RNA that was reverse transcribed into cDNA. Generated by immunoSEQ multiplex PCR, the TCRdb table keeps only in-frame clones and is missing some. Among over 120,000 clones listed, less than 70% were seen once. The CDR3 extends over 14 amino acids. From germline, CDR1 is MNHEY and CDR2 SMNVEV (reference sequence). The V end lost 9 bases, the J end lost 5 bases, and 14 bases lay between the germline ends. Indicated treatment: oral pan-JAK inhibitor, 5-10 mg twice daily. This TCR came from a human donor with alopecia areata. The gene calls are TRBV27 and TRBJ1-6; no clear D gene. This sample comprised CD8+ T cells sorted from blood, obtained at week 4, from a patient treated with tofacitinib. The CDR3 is CASRVQEHNSPLHF. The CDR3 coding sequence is TGTGCCAGTAGAGTGCAGGAACATAATTCACCCCTCCACTTT.